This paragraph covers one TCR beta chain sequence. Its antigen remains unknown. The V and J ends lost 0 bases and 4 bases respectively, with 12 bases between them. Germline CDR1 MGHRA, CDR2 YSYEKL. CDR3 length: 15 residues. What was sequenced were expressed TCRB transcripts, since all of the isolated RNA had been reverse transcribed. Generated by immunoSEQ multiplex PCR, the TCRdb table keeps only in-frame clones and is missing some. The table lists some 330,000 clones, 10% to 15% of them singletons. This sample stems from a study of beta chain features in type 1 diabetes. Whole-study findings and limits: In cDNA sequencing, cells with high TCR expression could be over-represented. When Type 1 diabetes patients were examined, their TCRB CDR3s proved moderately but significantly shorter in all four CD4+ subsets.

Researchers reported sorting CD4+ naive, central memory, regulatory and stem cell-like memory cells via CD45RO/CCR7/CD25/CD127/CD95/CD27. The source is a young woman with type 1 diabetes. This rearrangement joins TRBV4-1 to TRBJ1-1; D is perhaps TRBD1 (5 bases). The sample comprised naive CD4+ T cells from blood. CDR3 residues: CASSQDAGVITEAFF. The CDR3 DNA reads TGCGCCAGCAGCCAAGACGCGGGGGTAATCACTGAAGCTTTCTTT.